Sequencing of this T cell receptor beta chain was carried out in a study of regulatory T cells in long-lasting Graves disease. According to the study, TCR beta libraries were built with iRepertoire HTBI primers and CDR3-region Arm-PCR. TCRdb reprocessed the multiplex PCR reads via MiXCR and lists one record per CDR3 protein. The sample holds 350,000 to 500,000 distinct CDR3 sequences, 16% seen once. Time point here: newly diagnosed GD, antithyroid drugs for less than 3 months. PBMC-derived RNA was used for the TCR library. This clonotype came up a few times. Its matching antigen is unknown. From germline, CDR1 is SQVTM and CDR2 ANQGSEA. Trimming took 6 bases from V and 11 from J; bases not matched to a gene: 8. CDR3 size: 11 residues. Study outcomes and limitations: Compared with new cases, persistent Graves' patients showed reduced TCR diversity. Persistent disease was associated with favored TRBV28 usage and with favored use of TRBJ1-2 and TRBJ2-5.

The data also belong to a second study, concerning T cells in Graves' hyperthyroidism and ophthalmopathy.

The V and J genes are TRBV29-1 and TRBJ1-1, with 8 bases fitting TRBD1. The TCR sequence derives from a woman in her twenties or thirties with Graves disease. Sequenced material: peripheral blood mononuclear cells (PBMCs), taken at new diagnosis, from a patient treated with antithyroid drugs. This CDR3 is CSVQGAVTAFF. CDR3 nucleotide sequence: TGCAGCGTGCAGGGGGCAGTTACGGCTTTCTTT.